These 9 T cell receptor beta chains were sequenced from one sample in a study of shared clonotypes between healthy human individuals. TCRdb keeps only in-frame clones here, not all; method: immunoSEQ multiplex PCR. The sample holds some 2,500,000 clones, roughly 93% seen once. The sample taken for sequencing was naive CD4+ T cells from PBMCs. Stated subset: CD45RA+ positively selected. All receptors derive from a man aged 18 to 30 in good health. Some clones in this sample may be carry-over from other donors' samples.

The chain links TRBV28 to TRBJ2-7; either TRBD1 or TRBD2 may fit D (5 bases each). Germline CDR1 and CDR2: MDHEN and SYDVKM. V lost 5 bases and J 2 bases, leaving 13 bases between the germline ends. This CDR3 has 14 residues. The CDR3 spells CASSVGRNTYEQYF. The CDR3 DNA is TGTGCCAGCAGTGTGGGACGGAACACCTACGAGCAGTACTTC.

The CDR3 reads CASSLLAGEVRTGELFF. CDR3 nucleotides: TGTGCCAGCAGTCTATTAGCGGGAGAAGTGAGGACCGGGGAGCTGTTTTTT. The chain couples TRBV28 to TRBJ2-2, with 9 bases identical to TRBD2. Germline CDR1 MDHEN, CDR2 SYDVKM. This CDR3 has 17 residues. V was clipped by 5 bases and J by 5 bases; unmatched bases: 12.

The chain joins TRBV15 to TRBJ2-3; unclear D gene. V gave up 1 base and J gave up 1 base, with 9 bases separating them. Germline lookup yields CDR1 LNHNV and CDR2 YYDKDF (reference sequence). The length of the CDR3 is 15 residues. CDR3: CATSRAAIRTDTQYF. The CDR3 DNA reads as TGTGCCACCAGCAGAGCGGCCATCCGCACAGATACGCAGTATTTT.

The rearrangement uses TRBV7-9 and TRBJ2-1; perhaps TRBD2 as D (6 bases). The CDR3 contains 14 residues. V was pared by 2 bases and J by 8 bases, with 13 bases between. Germline V gene data show CDR1 as SEHNR and CDR2 as FQNEAQ (reference sequence). The CDR3 nucleotides are TGTGCCAGCAGCTTATGGGGAGGCGGGGATGAGCAGTTCTTC. It is translated as CASSLWGGGDEQFF. Based on the CDR3 plus reference TRBV7-9 and TRBJ2-1, the full variable domain is DTGVSQNPRHKITKRGQNVTFRCDPISEHNRLYWYRQTLGQGPEFLTYFQNEAQLEKSRLLSDRFSAERPKGSFSTLEIQRTEQGDSAMYLCASSLWGGGDEQFFGPGTRLTVL.

The J gene is TRBJ2-2, the V gene TRBV28; unclear D gene. CDR3 length: 15 amino acids. CDR1 and CDR2 (germline): MDHEN, SYDVKM. With 2 bases removed from V and 6 bases from J, the gap between germline ends came to 13 bases. CDR3 in DNA: TGTGCCAGCAGTTTAAAGTTCTGGGCGGCCGGGGAGCTGTTTTTT. Translated: CASSLKFWAAGELFF.

For this clone: The same CDR3 is also encoded by other DNA sequences in this sample. This sequence joins TRBV5-1 and TRBJ1-1, with 8 bases aligning to TRBD1. CDR1 and CDR2 (germline): SGHRS, YFSETQ. Trimming removed 4 bases from V and 4 bases from J; junction bases left unmatched: 9. The CDR3 has 15 residues. This chain's CDR3 is CASSPGQGRGTEAFF. Here the CDR3 DNA reads TGCGCCAGCAGCCCCGGACAGGGAAGGGGCACTGAAGCTTTCTTT.

The chain joins TRBV4-1 to TRBJ2-4; the D is unclear. Looked up from germline, CDR1 is MGHRA and CDR2 is YSYEKL. The CDR3 contains 19 residues. Trimming pared 0 bases from V and 1 base from J, leaving 19 bases between. CDR3 sequence: CASSQDGIDRPGAKNIQYF. The CDR3 region has the DNA TGCGCCAGCAGCCAAGATGGAATCGACCGCCCTGGGGCCAAAAACATTCAGTACTTC.

The chain uses TRBV27 and TRBJ1-1, with D uncertain. From germline, CDR1 is MNHEY and CDR2 SMNVEV (reference sequence). The V end lost 2 bases, the J end lost 1 base, and 5 bases lay between the germline ends. CDR3 size: 13 residues. The CDR3 sequence: CASSLERNTEAFF. The CDR3 DNA reads as TGTGCCAGCAGTTTAGAGCGGAACACTGAAGCTTTCTTT.

The V call is TRBV4-3, the J call TRBJ2-1; D is perhaps TRBD2 (5 bases). Deletions cut 4 bases from V and 8 bases from J, with 18 bases between. The germline V gene encodes CDR1 LGHNA and CDR2 YSLEER. The CDR3 is 15 residues long. The chain's CDR3 is CASSLSTMAGDEQFF. The CDR3 DNA reads TGCGCCAGCAGCCTCAGCACGATGGCGGGTGATGAGCAGTTCTTC.